This TCR beta chain was profiled in a study of cytomegalovirus exposure and HLA in healthy donors. The study's findings and limits: Over 150 TCR beta chains were listed as cytomegalovirus-associated. Subsequent analysis found a tendency for first-cohort TCR clusters to co-occur within the roughly 130 validation repertoires.

Concerning this clone: The target antigen is unknown.

The data were produced by immunoSEQ multiplex PCR, yet TCRdb's version contains in-frame clones alone and is incomplete. The sample lists 70,000 or so clones; approximately 94% were seen once. This clonotype originated in a woman aged 18-29 years in good health and CMV-seronegative. Material: PBMCs.

The CDR3 spells CASSSGASSYNEQFF. In nucleotides, the CDR3 is TGTGCCAGTAGCTCAGGGGCCAGCTCCTACAATGAGCAGTTCTTC. V gene TRBV19 combines with J gene TRBJ2-1; tentative D call: TRBD1 (6 bases). V was shortened by 6 bases and J by 0 bases, with 12 bases between the two germline ends. Germline V gives CDR1 LNHDA, CDR2 SQIVND (reference sequence). The CDR3 is 15 residues long.